These 17 T cell receptor beta chains were sequenced from one sample in a study of cytomegalovirus exposure and HLA in healthy donors. PCR used 60 Vbeta primers and 13 Jbeta primers. The assay was immunoSEQ multiplex PCR, and TCRdb's table has in-frame clones only and misses some. The sample lists approximately 120,000 clones; over 70% were seen once. Sequenced input: PBMCs. These TCRs come from a man aged 18 to 29 in good health and CMV-seropositive.

V gene TRBV27 combines with J gene TRBJ2-1, with D maybe TRBD1 (6 bases). Trimming removed 6 bases at V and 6 bases at J, with 12 bases between. CDR3 length: 13 amino acids. CDR1 MNHEY and CDR2 SMNVEV come from the germline V gene (reference sequence). CDR3 in DNA: TGTGCCAGCAGCTCAGGGGTGGGCAATGAGCAGTTCTTC. Residues: CASSSGVGNEQFF.

The V call is TRBV7-5, the J call TRBJ1-5; the D call TRBD1 from the table was never checked on the DNA. TRBV7-5 is listed as a pseudogene. This CDR3 is 17 amino acids long. The DNA for the CDR3 is TGTGCCAGAAGCATCCAACCCGGGACAGTTAGCAATCAGCCCCAGCATTTT. It yields the protein CARSIQPGTVSNQPQHF.

This clone was observed a single time. Other DNA sequences in this sample translate to the same CDR3. This sequence joins TRBV6-1 and TRBJ1-5; D ambiguous. Trimming took off 2 bases at V and 7 bases at J, with 12 bases between the two ends. Looked up from germline, CDR1 is MNHNS and CDR2 is SASEGT. CDR3 length: 14 residues. The DNA of the CDR3 is TGTGCCAGCAGTGAACCTCCGACTGGCCAGCCCCAGCATTTT. It encodes CASSEPPTGQPQHF.

This rearrangement joins TRBV6-5 to TRBJ2-5, with 8 positions matching TRBD1. The J call may be mistaken, given a closer DNA end match to TRBJ2-7. This CDR3 has 15 residues. Germline CDR1 and CDR2: MNHEY and SVGAGI. The CDR3 protein is CASSPQGPTGDEQYF. DNA of the CDR3: TGTGCCAGCAGTCCCCAAGGGCCGACAGGGGACGAGCAGTACTTC.

This chain connects TRBV14 to TRBJ2-7; D may be TRBD1 (6 bases). The germline V gene has CDR1 SGHDN and CDR2 FVKESK. The CDR3 covers 19 residues. V was pared by 5 bases and J by 5 bases, with 31 bases between. In DNA, the CDR3 is TGTGCCAGCAGCTCTCCGGCCCACCATTGGGGAAAAGGGGACAACGAGCAGTACTTC. Its translation: CASSSPAHHWGKGDNEQYF.

This rearrangement joins TRBV27 to TRBJ1-4, with 8 bases identical to TRBD1. The germline V gene encodes CDR1 MNHEY and CDR2 SMNVEV (reference sequence). V dropped 5 bases and J dropped 6; count of bases not matched to a gene: 14. The CDR3 loop spans 17 amino acids. DNA for the CDR3: TGTGCCAGCAGTACAACCTCGGACAGGGCCAACCATGAAAAACTGTTTTTT. It translates to CASSTTSDRANHEKLFF.

The V gene is TRBV9, the J gene TRBJ1-3; D may be TRBD1 (6 bases). CDR1 SGDLS and CDR2 YYNGEE come from the germline V gene. This CDR3 spans 17 amino acids. With 0 bases removed from V and 0 bases from J, the gap between germline ends came to 13 bases. DNA of the CDR3: TGTGCCAGCAGCGTAGAGCCGGGACACGGCTCTGGAAACACCATATATTTT. Translated, it gives CASSVEPGHGSGNTIYF.

This clone was counted a few times. The V and J genes are TRBV5-4 and TRBJ1-1; 7 bases fit TRBD1. There are 16 residues in the CDR3. J was trimmed by 1 base and V by 4 bases; bases with no gene match: 10. Germline assignment: CDR1 SGHNT and CDR2 YYREEE (reference sequence). CDR3 region: CASSPRQGKENTEAFF. The CDR3 DNA is TGTGCCAGCAGCCCCCGACAGGGTAAGGAGAACACTGAAGCTTTCTTT. The full variable domain, with the rest looked up from reference TRBV5-4 and TRBJ1-1, is ETGVTQSPTHLIKTRGQQVTLRCSSQSGHNTVSWYQQALGQGPQFIFQYYREEENGRGNFPPRFSGLQFPNYSSELNVNALELDDSALYLCASSPRQGKENTEAFFGQGTRLTVV.

This clone showed up just once. The chain has TRBV18 and TRBJ2-6; 7 bases fit TRBD2. V dropped 4 bases and J dropped 3; count of bases not matched to a gene: 6. Germline V gives CDR1 KGHSH, CDR2 LQKENI. This CDR3 spans 16 amino acids. The CDR3: CASSQERGIGANVLTF. CDR3 DNA: TGTGCCAGCTCACAAGAGCGGGGTATTGGGGCCAACGTCCTGACTTTC.

The rearrangement joins TRBV7-6 to TRBJ2-1; TRBD2 matches 11 bases. V lost 6 bases, J lost 5 bases, and 3 bases stayed unmatched. CDR3 length: 14 amino acids. Looked up from germline, CDR1 is SGHVS and CDR2 is FNYEAQ. The DNA for the CDR3 is TGTGCCAGCAGAGGGACTAGCGGAAACAATGAGCAGTTCTTC. It specifies CASRGTSGNNEQFF.

The chain recombines TRBV6-4 with TRBJ2-1, with D possibly matching TRBD2 (6 bases). CDR1 is MRHNA and CDR2 is SNTAGT in the germline V gene. The V end was cut by 5 bases, the J end by 8 bases, with 16 bases between. The CDR3 is 14 residues long. DNA of the CDR3: TGTGCCAGCAGTCCCTCACTAGCAAGCGATGAGCAGTTCTTC. This translates into CASSPSLASDEQFF.

V is TRBV10-3 and J is TRBJ2-3; TRBD1 matches 8 bases. V was clipped by 2 bases and J by 2 bases; unmatched bases: 9. The CDR3 has 17 residues. Germline CDR1 and CDR2: ENHRY and SYGVKD. CDR3 nucleotide sequence: TGTGCCATCAGTGAGCAAGAGGGACAGGAGTACACAGATACGCAGTATTTT. The encoded protein is CAISEQEGQEYTDTQYF.

The chain employs TRBV5-1 and TRBJ1-3; 7 bases line up with TRBD1. V trimming: 3 bases; J trimming: 0 bases; junction bases outside the gene matches: 9. Germline lookup yields CDR1 SGHRS and CDR2 YFSETQ. The CDR3 is 17 amino acids. The CDR3 spells CASSSIGQAYSGNTIYF. Here the CDR3 DNA reads TGCGCCAGCAGCTCAATAGGACAGGCGTACTCTGGAAACACCATATATTTT.

The J gene is TRBJ2-7, the V gene TRBV9; D possibly corresponds to TRBD2 (6 bases). CDR3 length equals 15 residues. V lost 0 bases and J 7 bases, leaving 17 bases between the germline ends. The germline gives CDR1 SGDLS, CDR2 YYNGEE. CDR3 protein: CASSVDLAEIGEQYF. The CDR3, as DNA: TGTGCCAGCAGCGTAGATTTAGCGGAGATCGGGGAGCAGTACTTC.

The chain joins TRBV7-9 to TRBJ2-5; maybe TRBD2 (5 bases). Germline-derived CDR1 and CDR2 are SEHNR and FQNEAQ (reference sequence). V dropped 3 bases and J dropped 5 bases, with 10 bases sitting between them. This CDR3 is built from 13 residues. CDR3 nucleotides: TGTGCCAGCAGCTTTAATCGCGGGGAGACCCAGTACTTC. Translation gives CASSFNRGETQYF.

The rearrangement joins TRBV28 to TRBJ1-2, with TRBD1 matching 9 bases. There are 15 residues in the CDR3. Trimming removed 5 bases from V and 5 bases from J; junction bases left unmatched: 9. CDR1 and CDR2 from the germline V gene are MDHEN and SYDVKM. CDR3 region: CASSATGGGGYGYTF. CDR3 sequence (DNA): TGTGCCAGCAGTGCTACAGGGGGCGGAGGTTATGGCTACACCTTC.

This clone was seen only a few times. This chain joins TRBV7-2 and TRBJ2-1; 12 nucleotides agree with TRBD2. This CDR3 has 16 amino acids. V lost 6 bases and J lost 8; bases outside the gene matches: 11. Germline-derived CDR1 and CDR2 are SGHTA and FQGNSA. CDR3 sequence: CASSTTSGRFLDEQFF. The CDR3 nucleotides are TGTGCCAGCAGTACGACTAGCGGGAGATTTTTGGATGAGCAGTTCTTC.